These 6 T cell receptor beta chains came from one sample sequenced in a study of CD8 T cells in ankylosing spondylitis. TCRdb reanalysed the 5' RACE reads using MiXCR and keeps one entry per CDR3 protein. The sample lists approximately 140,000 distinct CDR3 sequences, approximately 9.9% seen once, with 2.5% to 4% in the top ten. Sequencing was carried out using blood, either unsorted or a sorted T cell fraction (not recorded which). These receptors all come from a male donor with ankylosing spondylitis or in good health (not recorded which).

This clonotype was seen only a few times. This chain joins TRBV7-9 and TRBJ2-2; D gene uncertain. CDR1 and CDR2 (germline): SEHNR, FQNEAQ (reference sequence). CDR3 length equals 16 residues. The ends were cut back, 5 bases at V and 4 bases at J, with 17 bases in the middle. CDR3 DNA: TGTGCCAGCAGCCGGTACGATCGGTCGGTCACCGGGGAGCTGTTTTTT. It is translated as CASSRYDRSVTGELFF. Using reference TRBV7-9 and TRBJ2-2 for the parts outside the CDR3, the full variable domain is DTGVSQNPRHKITKRGQNVTFRCDPISEHNRLYWYRQTLGQGPEFLTYFQNEAQLEKSRLLSDRFSAERPKGSFSTLEIQRTEQGDSAMYLCASSRYDRSVTGELFFGEGSRLTVL.

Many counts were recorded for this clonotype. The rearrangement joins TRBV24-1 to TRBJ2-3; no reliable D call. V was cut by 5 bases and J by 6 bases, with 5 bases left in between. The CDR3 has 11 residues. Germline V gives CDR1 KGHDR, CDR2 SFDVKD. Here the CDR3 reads CATSGVDTQYF. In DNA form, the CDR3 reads TGTGCCACCAGTGGAGTGGATACGCAGTATTTT.

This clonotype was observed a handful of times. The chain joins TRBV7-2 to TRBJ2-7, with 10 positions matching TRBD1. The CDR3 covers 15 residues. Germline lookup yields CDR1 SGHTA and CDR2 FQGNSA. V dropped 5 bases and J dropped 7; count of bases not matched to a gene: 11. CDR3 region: CASSASWTGGKEQYF. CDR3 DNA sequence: TGTGCCAGCAGCGCCAGCTGGACAGGGGGGAAGGAGCAGTACTTC.

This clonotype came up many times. The CDR3 here is CASSQSPSPNEQFF. DNA of the CDR3: TGTGCCAGCAGCCAATCTCCGTCCCCCAATGAGCAGTTCTTC. V usage is TRBV3-1 and J usage is TRBJ2-1, with D unclear. This CDR3 is built from 14 residues. CDR1 is LGHDT, CDR2 YNNKEL, per germline (reference sequence). Trimming took off 2 bases at V and 6 bases at J, with 11 bases between the two ends.

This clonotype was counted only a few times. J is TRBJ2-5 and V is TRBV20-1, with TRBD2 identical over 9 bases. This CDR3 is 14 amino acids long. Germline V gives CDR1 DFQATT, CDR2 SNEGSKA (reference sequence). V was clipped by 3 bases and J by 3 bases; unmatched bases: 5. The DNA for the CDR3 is TGCAGTGCTAGCTCGGTAGCGGGAGAAGAGACCCAGTACTTC. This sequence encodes CSASSVAGEETQYF.

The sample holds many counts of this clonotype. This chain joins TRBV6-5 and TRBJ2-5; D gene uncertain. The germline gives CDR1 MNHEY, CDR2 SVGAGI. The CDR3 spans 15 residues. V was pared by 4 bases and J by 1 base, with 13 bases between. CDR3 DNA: TGTGCCAGCAGTTTGGTGGCCGGAACCCAAGAGACCCAGTACTTC. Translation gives CASSLVAGTQETQYF.